The clone carrying this TCR beta chain occurred a few times. Its specificity is unknown. This specimen comes from a study of beta chain features in type 1 diabetes. The CDR3 contains 13 residues. Germline V CDR1 and CDR2: ENHRY, SYGVKD. V lost 3 bases and J 4 bases, leaving 6 bases between the germline ends. The authors reverse transcribed all of the isolated RNA, so sequencing captured expressed TCRB transcripts. The protocol was immunoSEQ multiplex PCR, while the TCRdb copy is restricted to in-frame clones and leaves out a portion. The sample has more than 300,000 clones, roughly 12% seen once; the top ten hold 0.0095% to 0.013%. General study points: People with Type 1 diabetes carried modestly yet significantly shorter TCRB CDR3s in all four CD4+ subsets.

This chain uses TRBV10-3 with TRBJ2-2; a possible D gene is TRBD2 (5 bases). The source of this sequence is a woman between 18 and 29 years old with type 1 diabetes. Sequencing used naive CD4+ T cells from blood. CDR3: CAISDRGTGELFF. The CDR3 DNA reads as TGTGCCATCAGTGACCGGGGCACCGGGGAGCTGTTTTTT.